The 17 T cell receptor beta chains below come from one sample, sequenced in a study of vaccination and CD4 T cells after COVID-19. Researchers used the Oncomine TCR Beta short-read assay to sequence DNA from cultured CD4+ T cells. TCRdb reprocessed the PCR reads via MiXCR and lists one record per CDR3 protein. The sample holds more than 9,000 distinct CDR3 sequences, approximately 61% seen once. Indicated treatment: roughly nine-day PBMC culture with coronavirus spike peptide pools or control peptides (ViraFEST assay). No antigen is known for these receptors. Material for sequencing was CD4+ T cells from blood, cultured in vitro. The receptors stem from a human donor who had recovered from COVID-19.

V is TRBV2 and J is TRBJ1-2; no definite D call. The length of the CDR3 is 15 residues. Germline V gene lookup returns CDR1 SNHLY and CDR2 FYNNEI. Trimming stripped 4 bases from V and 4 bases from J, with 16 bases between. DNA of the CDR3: TGTGCCAGCAGTGCCCTCGTTGTGGGAGCCTATGGCTACACCTTC. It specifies CASSALVVGAYGYTF.

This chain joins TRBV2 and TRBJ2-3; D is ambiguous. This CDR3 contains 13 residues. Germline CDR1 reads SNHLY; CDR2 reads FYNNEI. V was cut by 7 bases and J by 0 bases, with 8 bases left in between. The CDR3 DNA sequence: TGTGCCAGCATGGGCATCAGCACAGATACGCAGTATTTT. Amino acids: CASMGISTDTQYF.

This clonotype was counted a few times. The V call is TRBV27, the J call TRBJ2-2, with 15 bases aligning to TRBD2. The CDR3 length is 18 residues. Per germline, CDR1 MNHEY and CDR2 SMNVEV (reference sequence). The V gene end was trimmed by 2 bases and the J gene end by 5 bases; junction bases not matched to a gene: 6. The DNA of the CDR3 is TGTGCCAGCAGTTTACCGGGACTAGCGGGAGGCAAAACCGGGGAGCTGTTTTTT. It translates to CASSLPGLAGGKTGELFF.

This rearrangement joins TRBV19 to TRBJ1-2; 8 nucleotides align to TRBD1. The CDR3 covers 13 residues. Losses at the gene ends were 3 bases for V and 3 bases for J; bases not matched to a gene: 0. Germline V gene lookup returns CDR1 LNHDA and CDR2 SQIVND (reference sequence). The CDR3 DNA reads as TGTGCCAGTAGTATGGGACAGGACTATGGCTACACCTTC. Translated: CASSMGQDYGYTF. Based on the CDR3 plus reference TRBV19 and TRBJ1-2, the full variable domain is DGGITQSPKYLFRKEGQNVTLSCEQNLNHDAMYWYRQDPGQGLRLIYYSQIVNDFQKGDIAEGYSVSREKKESFPLTVTSAQKNPTAFYLCASSMGQDYGYTFGSGTRLTVV.

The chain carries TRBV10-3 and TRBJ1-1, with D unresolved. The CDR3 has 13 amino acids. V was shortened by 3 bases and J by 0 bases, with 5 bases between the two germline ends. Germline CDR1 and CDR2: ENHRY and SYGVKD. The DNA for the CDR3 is TGTGCCATCAGTGAACAGCTGAACACTGAAGCTTTCTTT. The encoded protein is CAISEQLNTEAFF.

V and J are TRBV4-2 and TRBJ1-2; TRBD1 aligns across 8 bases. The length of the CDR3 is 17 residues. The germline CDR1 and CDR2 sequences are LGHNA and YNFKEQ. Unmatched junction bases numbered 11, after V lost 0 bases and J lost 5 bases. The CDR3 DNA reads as TGTGCCAGCAGCCAAGATCTTGCTGCAGGGGGCACTTATGGCTACACCTTC. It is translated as CASSQDLAAGGTYGYTF.

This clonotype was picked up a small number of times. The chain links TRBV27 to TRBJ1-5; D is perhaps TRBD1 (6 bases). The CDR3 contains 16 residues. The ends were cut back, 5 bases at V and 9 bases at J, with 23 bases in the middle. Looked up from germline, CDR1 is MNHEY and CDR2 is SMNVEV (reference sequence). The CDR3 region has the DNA TGTGCCAGCAGTGGCCGGGACAATCCTGTCAAATGGCCCCAGCATTTT. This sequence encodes CASSGRDNPVKWPQHF.

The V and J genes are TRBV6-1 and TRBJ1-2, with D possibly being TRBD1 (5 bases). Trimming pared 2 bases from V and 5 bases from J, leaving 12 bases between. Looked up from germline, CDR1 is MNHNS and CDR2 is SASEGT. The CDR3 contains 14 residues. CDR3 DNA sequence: TGTGCCAGCAGTGAACAGGGATACGCATATGGCTACACCTTC. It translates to CASSEQGYAYGYTF.

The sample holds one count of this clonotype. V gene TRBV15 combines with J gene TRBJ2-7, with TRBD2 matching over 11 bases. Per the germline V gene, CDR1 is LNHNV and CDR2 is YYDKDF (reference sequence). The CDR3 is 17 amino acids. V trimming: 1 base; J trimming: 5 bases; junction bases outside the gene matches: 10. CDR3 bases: TGTGCCACCAGCAGAGCCGCCTCACTAGCGGGAGTGAACGAGCAGTACTTC. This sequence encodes CATSRAASLAGVNEQYF.

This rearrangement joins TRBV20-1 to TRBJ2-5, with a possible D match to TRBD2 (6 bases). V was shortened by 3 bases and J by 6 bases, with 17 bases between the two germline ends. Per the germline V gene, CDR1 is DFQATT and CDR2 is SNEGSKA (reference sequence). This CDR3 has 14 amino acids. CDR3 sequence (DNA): TGCAGTGCTAGTACAGGAGGGCCAGTAAAGACCCAGTACTTC. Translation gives CSASTGGPVKTQYF.

The CDR3 DNA is TGTGCCGGGTCGGGACTTCGAGGCTACACCTTC. Its protein is CAGSGLRGYTF. The V gene is TRBV19, the J gene TRBJ1-2; maybe TRBD1 (5 bases). V lost 11 bases and J 8 bases, leaving 15 bases between the germline ends. The length of the CDR3 is 11 residues. Looked up from germline, CDR1 is LNHDA and CDR2 is SQIVND (reference sequence).

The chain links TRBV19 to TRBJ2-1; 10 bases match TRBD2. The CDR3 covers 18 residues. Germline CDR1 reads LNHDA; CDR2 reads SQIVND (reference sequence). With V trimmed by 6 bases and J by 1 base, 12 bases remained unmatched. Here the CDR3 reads CASSLAVPSGRSYNEQFF. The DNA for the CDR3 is TGTGCCAGTAGCTTAGCTGTGCCTAGCGGGAGATCCTACAATGAGCAGTTCTTC. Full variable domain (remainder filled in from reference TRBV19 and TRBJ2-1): DGGITQSPKYLFRKEGQNVTLSCEQNLNHDAMYWYRQDPGQGLRLIYYSQIVNDFQKGDIAEGYSVSREKKESFPLTVTSAQKNPTAFYLCASSLAVPSGRSYNEQFFGPGTRLTVL.

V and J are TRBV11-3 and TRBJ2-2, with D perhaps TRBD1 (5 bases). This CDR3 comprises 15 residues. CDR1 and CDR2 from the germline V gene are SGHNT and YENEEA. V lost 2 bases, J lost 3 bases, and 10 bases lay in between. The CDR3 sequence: CASSLSRVDTGELFF. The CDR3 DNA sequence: TGTGCCAGCAGCTTAAGCAGGGTTGACACCGGGGAGCTGTTTTTT.

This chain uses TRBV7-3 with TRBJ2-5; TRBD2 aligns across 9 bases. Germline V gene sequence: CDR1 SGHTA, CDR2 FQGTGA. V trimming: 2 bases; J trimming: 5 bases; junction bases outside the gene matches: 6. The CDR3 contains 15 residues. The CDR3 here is CASSLFSGSVETQYF. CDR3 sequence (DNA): TGTGCCAGCAGCTTATTTAGCGGGAGCGTGGAGACCCAGTACTTC.

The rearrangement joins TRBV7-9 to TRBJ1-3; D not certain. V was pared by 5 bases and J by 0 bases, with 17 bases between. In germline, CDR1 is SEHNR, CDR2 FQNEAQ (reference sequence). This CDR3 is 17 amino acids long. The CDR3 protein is CASSPGLSISSGNTIYF. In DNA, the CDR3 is TGTGCCAGCAGCCCAGGACTGTCAATTAGCTCTGGAAACACCATATATTTT. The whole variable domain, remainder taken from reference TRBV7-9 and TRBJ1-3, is DTGVSQNPRHKITKRGQNVTFRCDPISEHNRLYWYRQTLGQGPEFLTYFQNEAQLEKSRLLSDRFSAERPKGSFSTLEIQRTEQGDSAMYLCASSPGLSISSGNTIYFGEGSWLTVV.

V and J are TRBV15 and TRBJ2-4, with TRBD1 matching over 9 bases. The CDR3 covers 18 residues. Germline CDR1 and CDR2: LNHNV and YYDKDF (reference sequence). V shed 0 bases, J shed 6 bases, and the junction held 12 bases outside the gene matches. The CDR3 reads CATSRDTTGGLRRNIQYF. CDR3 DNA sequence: TGTGCCACCAGCAGAGATACCACAGGGGGCCTCCGGAGAAACATTCAGTACTTC. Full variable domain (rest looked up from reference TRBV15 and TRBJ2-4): DAMVIQNPRYQVTQFGKPVTLSCSQTLNHNVMYWYQQKSSQAPKLLFHYYDKDFNNEADTPDNFQSRRPNTSFCFLDIRSPGLGDTAMYLCATSRDTTGGLRRNIQYFGAGTRLSVL.

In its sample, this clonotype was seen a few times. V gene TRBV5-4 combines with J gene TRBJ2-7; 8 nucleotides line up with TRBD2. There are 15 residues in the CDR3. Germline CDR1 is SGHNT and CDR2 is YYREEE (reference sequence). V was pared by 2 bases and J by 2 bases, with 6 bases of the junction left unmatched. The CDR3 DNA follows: TGTGCCAGCAGCTTCAGAGCGGGAGTCGCCTACGAGCAGTACTTC. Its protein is CASSFRAGVAYEQYF.